Presented here are 9 T cell receptor beta chains from one specimen sequenced in a study of blood T cell repertoires in COVID-19. Data came from immunoSEQ multiplex PCR; TCRdb stores just in-frame clones and leaves some out. The sample has some 94,000 clones; around 87% are singletons. The sequenced sample consisted of peripheral blood. These TCRs come from a human donor in a cohort sampled during active COVID-19.

The V and J genes are TRBV24-1 and TRBJ1-1, with unresolved D. Germline lookup yields CDR1 KGHDR and CDR2 SFDVKD. This CDR3 spans 14 amino acids. The V end was cut by 1 base, the J end by 7 bases, with 12 bases between. As DNA, the CDR3 is TGTGCCACCAGTGATTTAACAACCCCCCATGAAGCTTTCTTT. Its translation is CATSDLTTPHEAFF.

The V call is TRBV11-2, the J call TRBJ1-1; no clear D. V lost 2 bases to trimming and J lost 3 bases, with 7 bases between them. Germline lookup yields CDR1 SGHAT and CDR2 FQNNGV. The CDR3 is made up of 13 amino acids. CDR3 nucleotides: TGTGCCAGCAGCTTAACCCGGGACACTGAAGCTTTCTTT. It yields the protein CASSLTRDTEAFF.

The V gene is TRBV5-1, the J gene TRBJ2-5; TRBD2 aligns across 15 bases. Per the germline V gene, CDR1 is SGHRS and CDR2 is YFSETQ. V shed 0 bases, J shed 2 bases, and the junction held 8 bases outside the gene matches. The CDR3 is 19 residues long. CDR3 sequence: CASSLGTSGRGSPQETQYF. DNA for the CDR3: TGCGCCAGCAGCTTGGGGACTAGCGGGAGGGGAAGCCCACAAGAGACCCAGTACTTC.

This chain connects TRBV10-1 to TRBJ2-3, with 15 bases lining up with TRBD2. The CDR3 runs 17 residues. V shed 0 bases, J shed 8 bases, and the junction held 6 bases outside the gene matches. CDR1 and CDR2 (germline): WNHNN, SYGVQD (reference sequence). The CDR3 region has the DNA TGCGCCAGCAGTGAGTCCGATCTGGGACTAGCGGGAGGTACGCAGTATTTT. It yields the protein CASSESDLGLAGGTQYF.

This clone was found a few times. DNA of the CDR3: TGTGCCAGCAGACACCCGGGACAGGGAAATCAGCCCCAGCATTTT. Its protein is CASRHPGQGNQPQHF. This chain joins TRBV5-8 and TRBJ1-5, with 9 bases matching TRBD1. The CDR3 runs 15 residues. Germline lookup yields CDR1 SGHTS and CDR2 YDEGEE. The trim removed 5 bases at V and 4 bases at J, leaving 7 bases unmatched.

This CDR3 is CATSREVSSGANVLTF. CDR3 DNA: TGTGCCACCAGCAGAGAGGTTAGCTCTGGGGCCAACGTCCTGACTTTC. The chain recombines TRBV15 with TRBJ2-6; no clear D. This CDR3 has 16 residues. The V and J ends lost 0 bases and 0 bases respectively, with 6 bases between them. Germline V lookup: CDR1 LNHNV, CDR2 YYDKDF (reference sequence). The full variable domain, in which reference TRBV15 and TRBJ2-6 provide the parts outside the CDR3, is DAMVIQNPRYQVTQFGKPVTLSCSQTLNHNVMYWYQQKSSQAPKLLFHYYDKDFNNEADTPDNFQSRRPNTSFCFLDIRSPGLGDTAMYLCATSREVSSGANVLTFGAGSRLTVL.

This sequence joins TRBV7-9 and TRBJ2-3; TRBD2 is a possible D gene (5 bases). The CDR3 totals 13 residues. V lost 6 bases, J lost 1 base, and 8 bases lay in between. The germline V gene encodes CDR1 SEHNR and CDR2 FQNEAQ (reference sequence). The CDR3 reads CASSRSGTDTQYF. The CDR3 DNA reads as TGTGCCAGCAGTCGTAGCGGCACAGATACGCAGTATTTT. Together with reference TRBV7-9 and TRBJ2-3, the CDR3 gives the full variable domain: DTGVSQNPRHKITKRGQNVTFRCDPISEHNRLYWYRQTLGQGPEFLTYFQNEAQLEKSRLLSDRFSAERPKGSFSTLEIQRTEQGDSAMYLCASSRSGTDTQYFGPGTRLTVL.

The chain carries TRBV6-4 and TRBJ1-4, with TRBD1 matching over 9 bases. The CDR3 is made up of 13 amino acids. V dropped 6 bases and J dropped 8; count of bases not matched to a gene: 4. Looked up from germline, CDR1 is MRHNA and CDR2 is SNTAGT. CDR3 bases: TGTGCCAGCAGCCGGGACAGGGACGAAAAACTGTTTTTT. Its translation is CASSRDRDEKLFF.

In its sample, this clone was seen a few times. J is TRBJ1-1 and V is TRBV20-1; D is unresolved. Germline V gene data show CDR1 as DFQATT and CDR2 as SNEGSKA (reference sequence). The V end was cut by 6 bases, the J end by 4 bases, with 9 bases between. The CDR3 has 11 amino acids. The DNA of the CDR3 is TGCAGTGCCCCTCGGGGCACTGAAGCTTTCTTT. It is translated as CSAPRGTEAFF.